This T cell receptor beta chain was observed in a study of siplizumab effects on memory and regulatory T cells. Broader study findings: Naive T cells, seemingly more diverse than memory cells, seemed major alloresponse contributors.

Only in-frame clones appear in the TCRdb table, and some are missing; sequencing was by immunoSEQ multiplex PCR. The sample holds under 150,000 clones; around 94% are singletons and the top ten take under 2%. This clone was counted once. The antigen remains undetermined. The CDR3 contains 18 residues. With 4 bases clipped from V and 9 bases from J, the junction kept 17 bases outside the gene matches. Germline V gene lookup returns CDR1 SGHVS and CDR2 FQNEAQ. Material: non-Treg CD4+ T cells sorted from blood. This TCR derives from a human donor in good health. The chain carries TRBV7-8 and TRBJ2-1; 11 nucleotides agree with TRBD2. CDR3 region: CASSSGVKTSGAIGEQFF. The DNA for the CDR3 is TGTGCCAGCAGCTCAGGCGTAAAGACTAGCGGGGCTATAGGTGAGCAGTTCTTC.